This T cell receptor beta chain was found in a study of T cell responses to AZD1222 COVID-19 vaccine. Data came from immunoSEQ multiplex PCR; TCRdb stores just in-frame clones and leaves some out. This table has 100,000 to 150,000 clones, roughly 92% appearing once. This clone was observed once. The CDR3 sequence is 14 residues long. Germline V lookup: CDR1 SGHAT, CDR2 FQNNGV. The J segment lost 5 bases and the V segment lost 5 bases, leaving 6 bases of the junction unmatched. This receptor was identified in an adult who received the AZD1222 COVID-19 vaccine. The chain is built from TRBV11-2 and TRBJ2-7; 10 positions match TRBD1. The starting material was peripheral blood, obtained 28 days after the second AZD1222 dose. The CDR3, as DNA: TGTGCCAGCAGCAGGGACAGGGGTCTAGACGAGCAGTACTTC. This translates into CASSRDRGLDEQYF. Complete variable domain (other parts from reference TRBV11-2 and TRBJ2-7): EAGVAQSPRYKIIEKRQSVAFWCNPISGHATLYWYQQILGQGPKLLIQFQNNGVVDDSQLPKDRFSAERLKGVDSTLKIQPAKLEDSAVYLCASSRDRGLDEQYFGPGTRLTVT.